This T cell receptor (beta chain) stems from a study of cytomegalovirus exposure and HLA in healthy donors. Amplification used 60 Vbeta primers and 13 Jbeta primers. The assay was immunoSEQ multiplex PCR, and TCRdb's table has in-frame clones only and misses some. In all, the sample yields around 42,000 clones. Germline V gives CDR1 MNHNS, CDR2 SASEGT. There are 15 residues in the CDR3. The J segment lost 0 bases and the V segment lost 4 bases, leaving 5 bases of the junction unmatched. Regarding this clone: Its antigen remains unidentified.

Points from the study as a whole: Accounts indicate the classifier identified cytomegalovirus status with strong specificity and sensitivity. Per a prior analysis, the majority of TCR beta V segments were productive roughly 90% or roughly 30% of the time. Links to common viral pathogens appeared, in a later analysis, for several of the most significant clusters.

The sequenced material came from PBMCs. This TCR derives from a man in his thirties or forties in good health and CMV-seronegative. V usage is TRBV6-1 and J usage is TRBJ1-1; 7 nucleotides match TRBD1. CDR3 amino acids: CASSGGTVMNTEAFF. The CDR3 DNA sequence: TGTGCCAGCAGTGGTGGGACAGTCATGAACACTGAAGCTTTCTTT.